Here is one TCR beta chain with its context. Its specificity is not known. Assay: immunoSEQ multiplex PCR; the TCRdb copy retains only in-frame clones and omits some. The sample lists 100,000 to 140,000 clones; roughly 90% were seen once. This record comes from a study of T cell responses to AZD1222 COVID-19 vaccine. Findings of the study overall: Unmutated regions of variants are reportedly targeted by nearly half of spike-specific TCRs.

CDR3 size: 13 residues. The germline CDR1 and CDR2 sequences are SNHLY and FYNNEI. V was clipped by 7 bases and J by 4 bases, with 11 bases between them. The chain recombines TRBV2 with TRBJ2-1; no clear D. Specimen: peripheral blood, collected on day 0 of AZD1222 vaccination. The sequence was obtained from an adult in good health. The CDR3 region is CASTINLYNEQFF. CDR3 nucleotides: TGTGCCAGCACCATCAACCTATACAATGAGCAGTTCTTC.